This T cell receptor (beta chain) was observed in a study of blood T cell repertoires in COVID-19. Per the germline V gene, CDR1 is SGHNT and CDR2 is YYREEE (reference sequence). The junction had 9 bases not matched to a gene; V was cut back by 4 bases and J by 7 bases. The CDR3 consists of 15 residues. Sequencing used immunoSEQ multiplex PCR; TCRdb keeps in-frame clones, though not all of them. The sample lists 500,000 to 600,000 clones, roughly 89% occurring once. The specimen was peripheral blood. This chain joins TRBV5-4 and TRBJ1-2; 11 nucleotides agree with TRBD1. The clonotype comes from a woman aged 45-59 years with COVID-19, enrolled during active disease. The CDR3 here is CASSPGQGVPSGYTF. The CDR3 DNA is TGTGCCAGCAGCCCGGGACAGGGGGTCCCTTCTGGCTACACCTTC. The variable domain in full, completed from reference TRBV5-4 and TRBJ1-2, reads ETGVTQSPTHLIKTRGQQVTLRCSSQSGHNTVSWYQQALGQGPQFIFQYYREEENGRGNFPPRFSGLQFPNYSSELNVNALELDDSALYLCASSPGQGVPSGYTFGSGTRLTVV.